This TCR beta chain was profiled in a study of identical twins. Study-level points and caveats: The authors drew conclusions from cross-sectional statistical analysis rather than following the same donors.

The V gene lost 7 bases and the J gene lost 4 bases, with 19 bases spanning the gap. Germline values: CDR1 MNHNS, CDR2 SASEGT. This CDR3 comprises 15 residues. About this clonotype itself: Its specificity is unknown.

TCRdb processed the 5' RACE reads anew with MiXCR; each CDR3 protein has one entry. The sample yields hundreds of thousands of distinct CDR3 sequences, roughly 7% seen once. The sample also formed part of further work on yellow fever vaccine responses in identical twins. This second study says: Twins reportedly had a vaccine T cell response that seemed partly convergent, partly personalized.

The origin of this receptor is a woman aged 18-29 years in good health. The rearrangement links TRBV6-1 to TRBJ1-1; D possibly corresponds to TRBD1 (5 bases). Sample: memory (CD45RO+) T cells sorted from blood. As DNA, the CDR3 is TGTGCCAGCATCCGCGGGGGGACTCGGGGCACTGAAGCTTTCTTT. Translation gives CASIRGGTRGTEAFF.